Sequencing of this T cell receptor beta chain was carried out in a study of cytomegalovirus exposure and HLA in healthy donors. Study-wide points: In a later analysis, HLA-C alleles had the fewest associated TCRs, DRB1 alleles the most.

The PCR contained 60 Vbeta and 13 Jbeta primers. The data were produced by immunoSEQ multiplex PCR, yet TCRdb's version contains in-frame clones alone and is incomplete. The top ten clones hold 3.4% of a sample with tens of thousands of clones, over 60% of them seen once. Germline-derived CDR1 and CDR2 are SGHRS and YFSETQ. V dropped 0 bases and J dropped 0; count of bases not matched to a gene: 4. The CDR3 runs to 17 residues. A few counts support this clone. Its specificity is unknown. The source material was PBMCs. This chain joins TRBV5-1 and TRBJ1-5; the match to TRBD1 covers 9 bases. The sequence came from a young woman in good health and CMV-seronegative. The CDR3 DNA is TGCGCCAGCAGCTTGGGGACAGGGGACGTTAGCAATCAGCCCCAGCATTTT. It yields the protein CASSLGTGDVSNQPQHF.